The 32 T cell receptor beta chains in this list originate from one sample, sequenced in a study of blood T cells in healthy people across ages. Next came a second PCR, run for about 6 to 11 cycles, which used a sample-barcoded 5' primer along with a J-beta primer mix. TCRdb ran MiXCR on the 5' RACE reads and lists one entry per CDR3 protein. The sample carries 1.5 million to 2 million distinct CDR3 sequences, 28% recorded once. Sequenced: blood. These receptors were collected from a woman aged 30 to 39 in good health.

The chain is built from TRBV5-5 and TRBJ1-5, with a tentative D call TRBD1 (5 bases). The CDR3 consists of 14 residues. Per the germline V gene, CDR1 is SGHKS and CDR2 is YYEKEE (reference sequence). V was shortened by 4 bases and J by 0 bases, with 8 bases between the two germline ends. In DNA form, the CDR3 reads TGTGCCAGCAGCGCAGGGTATAGCAATCAGCCCCAGCATTTT. This codes for CASSAGYSNQPQHF.

In its sample, this clonotype was seen many times. The chain uses TRBV5-1 and TRBJ2-7; perhaps D is TRBD1 or TRBD2 (6 bases each). V lost 0 bases and J 12 bases, leaving 19 bases between the germline ends. The CDR3 extends over 14 amino acids. Germline V gene sequence: CDR1 SGHRS, CDR2 YFSETQ. The CDR3 nucleotides are TGCGCCAGCAGCTTGGGACCGGGGGCCGACTTAGGGTACTTC. It encodes CASSLGPGADLGYF.

As regards this clonotype: Given a much more abundant clone one base away, this may be a read error. The chain combines TRBV12-3 or TRBV12-4 with TRBJ2-3, with 8 bases matching TRBD2. J lost 10 bases, V lost 10 bases, and 19 bases had no gene match. CDR3 length: 15 residues. The CDR3 bases are TGTGCCACCCGATATACTAGCGGCAGAGGGGATGCGCAGTATTTT. Its protein is CATRYTSGRGDAQYF.

Worth noting for this clonotype: Possible read error: a much larger clone is one base away. V and J are TRBV20-1 and TRBJ2-7; D remains unclear. Per germline, CDR1 DFQATT and CDR2 SNEGSKA (reference sequence). CDR3 length: 13 amino acids. The V gene lost 6 bases and the J gene lost 2 bases, with 14 bases spanning the gap. CDR3 sequence reads: CSARSRVPYEQYF. The CDR3 DNA reads TGCAGTGCAAGAAGTAGGGTCCCCTACGAGCAGTACTTC.

This clonotype was seen more than once but under ten times. An end of the junction differs from the germline gene, which may be a read error. CDR3 DNA sequence: TGTGCCAGCAGCGTAGAGAGGGGAGGCTACACCTTC. Translation: CASSVERGGYTF. The chain joins TRBV11-2 to TRBJ1-2; tentatively, D is TRBD1 (5 bases). CDR3 length: 12 amino acids. CDR1 SGHAT and CDR2 FQNNGV come from the germline V gene.

The chain uses TRBV6-6 and TRBJ2-7, with D unresolved. Germline V lookup: CDR1 MNHNY, CDR2 SVGAGI (reference sequence). Between the trimmed V and J ends, which lost 8 bases and 7 bases, there was a span of 18 bases. This CDR3 contains 13 residues. The chain's CDR3 is CASRRLVGNEQYF. The CDR3 DNA reads TGTGCCAGCCGGCGGTTAGTAGGCAATGAGCAGTACTTC.

For this clonotype: Since a much larger clone is just one base distant, this may be a read error. The rearrangement uses TRBV7-9 and TRBJ2-1; D is uncertain. The tail of the sequence fits TRBJ2-7 better, so the J call may be wrong. The CDR3 length is 15 residues. Germline values: CDR1 SEHNR, CDR2 FQNEAQ (reference sequence). CDR3 region: CASSTTQSSYNEQYF. In nucleotides, the CDR3 is TGTGCCAGCAGTACAACTCAGAGCTCCTACAATGAGCAGTACTTC.

To note about this clonotype: This could be a read error, since a much larger clone is one nucleotide away. Since the CDR3 does not end with the conserved phenylalanine or tryptophan, this likely comes from a read error. This chain links TRBV10-3 with TRBJ2-5; no clear D gene. Germline V gene sequence: CDR1 ENHRY, CDR2 SYGVKD. The CDR3 covers 13 residues. V shed 5 bases and J shed 0 bases, with 7 bases lying between them. The CDR3 sequence is CAISHRDQETQYC. CDR3 bases: TGTGCCATCAGTCATAGGGACCAAGAGACCCAGTACTGC.

DNA for the CDR3: TGCAGCGGGGAAGGGGGCGACTATGGCTACACCTTC. The encoded protein is CSGEGGDYGYTF. The chain joins TRBV29-1 to TRBJ1-2; 7 positions agree with TRBD1. The ends lost 7 bases at V and 3 bases at J; junction bases unmatched: 5. The germline gives CDR1 SQVTM, CDR2 ANQGSEA. The CDR3 runs 12 residues. Full variable domain (missing parts from reference TRBV29-1 and TRBJ1-2): SAVISQKPSRDICQRGTSLTIQCQVDSQVTMMFWYRQQPGQSLTLIATANQGSEATYESGFVIDKFPISRPNLTFSTLTVSNMSPEDSSIYLCSGEGGDYGYTFGSGTRLTVV.

This clonotype was picked up a small number of times. The chain carries TRBV29-1 and TRBJ1-1; D remains unclear. The ends were cut back, 2 bases at V and 6 bases at J, with 16 bases in the middle. CDR3 length: 14 residues. Germline CDR1 reads SQVTM; CDR2 reads ANQGSEA. CDR3 in DNA: TGCAGCGTTGAACAAGGACGTAGCATCTCTGAAGCTTTCTTT. As protein: CSVEQGRSISEAFF.

This clonotype came up many times. The chain uses TRBV12-3 or TRBV12-4 and TRBJ2-1; 7 bases match TRBD1. This CDR3 is 14 amino acids long. Trimming took 7 bases from V and 5 from J; bases not matched to a gene: 8. CDR3 protein: CASIQLDRDNEQFF. For the CDR3, the DNA is TGTGCCAGCATCCAACTTGACAGGGACAATGAGCAGTTCTTC.

The chain is built from TRBV2 and TRBJ1-2, with D uncertain. The CDR3 sequence is 13 residues long. Trimming pared 3 bases from V and 8 bases from J, leaving 13 bases between. Germline V gene lookup returns CDR1 SNHLY and CDR2 FYNNEI. CDR3 region: CASSDSLVGGYTF. In nucleotides, the CDR3 is TGTGCCAGCAGTGATAGTTTGGTGGGAGGCTACACCTTC. The variable domain in full, completed from reference TRBV2 and TRBJ1-2, reads EPEVTQTPSHQVTQMGQEVILRCVPISNHLYFYWYRQILGQKVEFLVSFYNNEISEKSEIFDDQFSVERPDGSNFTLKIRSTKLEDSAMYFCASSDSLVGGYTFGSGTRLTVV.

A few counts support this clonotype. The chain is built from TRBV2 and TRBJ1-1, with 9 nucleotides matching TRBD1. V was clipped by 7 bases and J by 1 base; unmatched bases: 10. The length of the CDR3 is 16 residues. CDR1 and CDR2 from the germline V gene are SNHLY and FYNNEI. CDR3 protein: CASTRGQGRKNTEAFF. The DNA of the CDR3 is TGTGCCAGCACGAGGGGACAGGGCCGTAAGAACACTGAAGCTTTCTTT. Full variable domain (rest looked up from reference TRBV2 and TRBJ1-1): EPEVTQTPSHQVTQMGQEVILRCVPISNHLYFYWYRQILGQKVEFLVSFYNNEISEKSEIFDDQFSVERPDGSNFTLKIRSTKLEDSAMYFCASTRGQGRKNTEAFFGQGTRLTVV.

The chain combines TRBV6-5 with TRBJ2-7, with D tentatively TRBD2 (5 bases). V was clipped by 4 bases and J by 0 bases, with 22 bases between them. The CDR3 runs 18 residues. Germline V gene sequence: CDR1 MNHEY, CDR2 SVGAGI. DNA for the CDR3: TGTGCCAGCAGTTCGGACTTCAGTACTATATCAAGCTCCTACGAGCAGTACTTC. Translating gives CASSSDFSTISSSYEQYF.

In its sample, this clonotype was seen many times. The chain links TRBV7-2 to TRBJ2-7; 8 positions agree with TRBD1. CDR1 SGHTA and CDR2 FQGNSA come from the germline V gene. This CDR3 contains 13 residues. V dropped 4 bases and J dropped 4; count of bases not matched to a gene: 3. The CDR3 spells CASSSQGAYEQYF. CDR3 nucleotides: TGTGCCAGCAGCTCCCAGGGGGCGTACGAGCAGTACTTC. Supplemented by reference TRBV7-2 and TRBJ2-7, the full variable domain reads GAGVSQSPSNKVTEKGKDVELRCDPISGHTALYWYRQSLGQGLEFLIYFQGNSAPDKSGLPSDRFSAERTGGSVSTLTIQRTQQEDSAVYLCASSSQGAYEQYFGPGTRLTVT.

On this clonotype itself: This could be a read error, since a much larger clone is one nucleotide away. The chain has TRBV7-2 and TRBJ2-5, with a tentative D call TRBD1 (6 bases). V lost 7 bases to trimming and J lost 3 bases, with 12 bases between them. In germline, CDR1 is SGHTA, CDR2 FQGNSA. This CDR3 is built from 13 residues. The CDR3 sequence: CASILRQEETQYF. The CDR3 bases are TGTGCCAGCATCCTTCGACAGGAAGAGACCCAGTACTTC.

Ten or more counts support this clonotype. The rearrangement uses TRBV2 and TRBJ2-4; tentatively, D is TRBD1 (6 bases). Germline CDR1 SNHLY, CDR2 FYNNEI. Trimming removed 6 bases from V and 0 bases from J, with 9 bases in between. The CDR3 totals 14 residues. The CDR3, as DNA: TGTGCCAGCAGGACAGGCCTAGCCAAAAACATTCAGTACTTC. Its protein is CASRTGLAKNIQYF. Full variable domain (outside the CDR3, taken from reference TRBV2 and TRBJ2-4): EPEVTQTPSHQVTQMGQEVILRCVPISNHLYFYWYRQILGQKVEFLVSFYNNEISEKSEIFDDQFSVERPDGSNFTLKIRSTKLEDSAMYFCASRTGLAKNIQYFGAGTRLSVL.

Ten or more counts support this clonotype. The V call is TRBV11-2, the J call TRBJ2-7; the D is unclear. Trimming took 1 base from V and 0 from J, leaving 16 bases between them. CDR1 is SGHAT, CDR2 FQNNGV, per germline. There are 17 residues in the CDR3. CDR3: CASSLVYERYSSYEQYF. CDR3 coding DNA: TGTGCCAGCAGCTTAGTTTACGAGCGCTACTCCTCCTACGAGCAGTACTTC.

The V call is TRBV24-1, the J call TRBJ1-5, with D possibly TRBD1 on 5 matching bases. Trimming shortened V by 5 bases and J by 9 bases, and 13 bases separated the two germline ends. This CDR3 comprises 13 residues. CDR1 is KGHDR and CDR2 is SFDVKD in the germline V gene. The CDR3 protein is CATSASLGAPQHF. CDR3 nucleotide sequence: TGTGCCACCAGTGCTTCCCTAGGGGCGCCCCAGCATTTT.

The chain links TRBV7-9 to TRBJ2-3, with no clear D. The CDR3 consists of 11 residues. Trimming took 10 bases from V and 3 from J, leaving 8 bases between them. Per the germline V gene, CDR1 is SEHNR and CDR2 is FQNEAQ (reference sequence). CDR3 DNA sequence: TGTGCCACCCAGCAGACAGATACGCAGTATTTT. Translation: CATQQTDTQYF.

V and J are TRBV5-5 and TRBJ2-1, with 9 bases that match TRBD2. The germline V gene encodes CDR1 SGHKS and CDR2 YYEKEE (reference sequence). This CDR3 region has 17 residues. The J segment lost 0 bases and the V segment lost 4 bases, leaving 8 bases of the junction unmatched. The CDR3 DNA sequence: TGTGCCAGCAGCGTCCGTCTTAGCGGGAGCTCCTACAATGAGCAGTTCTTC. Encoded protein: CASSVRLSGSSYNEQFF. The complete variable domain, with remaining parts taken from reference TRBV5-5 and TRBJ2-1, reads DAGVTQSPTHLIKTRGQQVTLRCSPISGHKSVSWYQQVLGQGPQFIFQYYEKEERGRGNFPDRFSARQFPNYSSELNVNALLLGDSALYLCASSVRLSGSSYNEQFFGPGTRLTVL.

The sample holds many counts of this clonotype. This chain uses TRBV20-1 with TRBJ2-5, with TRBD2 as a possible D gene (5 bases). The germline gives CDR1 DFQATT, CDR2 SNEGSKA (reference sequence). This CDR3 region has 11 residues. V was cut by 7 bases and J by 2 bases, with 8 bases left in between. The CDR3 coding sequence is TGCAGTGTGGGGAGACAAGAGACCCAGTACTTC. Protein: CSVGRQETQYF.

This clonotype was counted ten times or more. The CDR3 nucleotides are TGCGCCAGCAGTTTCAATCCGCGGGAGCAGTTCTTC. Translating it yields CASSFNPREQFF. The chain employs TRBV10-2 and TRBJ2-1; D is unresolved. The germline V gene encodes CDR1 WSHSY and CDR2 SAAADI. The CDR3 length is 12 residues. Trimming took off 5 bases at V and 10 bases at J, with 12 bases between the two ends.

This clonotype was seen only a few times. The CDR3 reads CASSISGTAASGYTF. In DNA, the CDR3 is TGTGCCAGCAGTATCTCCGGGACAGCGGCGTCTGGCTACACCTTC. The chain employs TRBV27 and TRBJ1-2; 7 nucleotides align to TRBD1. In germline, CDR1 is MNHEY, CDR2 SMNVEV (reference sequence). CDR3 length: 15 amino acids. With V trimmed by 5 bases and J by 7 bases, 13 bases remained unmatched.

This chain joins TRBV20-1 and TRBJ2-2; 8 nucleotides match TRBD2. Germline trimming cut 6 bases from V and 1 base from J; bases unmatched to any gene: 4. The CDR3 is made up of 14 amino acids. In germline, CDR1 is DFQATT, CDR2 SNEGSKA (reference sequence). The CDR3 loop is CSANSGRNTGELFF. The CDR3 DNA is TGCAGTGCAAACAGCGGGAGGAACACCGGGGAGCTGTTTTTT.

This clonotype has just a few counts. This chain joins TRBV9 and TRBJ2-5; no reliable D call. Germline CDR1 is SGDLS and CDR2 is YYNGEE. Trimming left V 5 bases short and J 4 bases short, with 12 bases between. This CDR3 is built from 13 residues. CDR3 region: CASSSASGETQYF. The DNA of the CDR3 is TGTGCCAGCAGTTCGGCCTCGGGAGAGACCCAGTACTTC.

The chain recombines TRBV5-6 with TRBJ2-3; 8 bases align to TRBD2. This CDR3 comprises 16 residues. Germline-derived CDR1 and CDR2 are SGHDT and YYEEEE. The junction had 12 bases not matched to a gene; V was cut back by 5 bases and J by 4 bases. The CDR3 loop is CASSPPGGSRADTQYF. The CDR3 region has the DNA TGTGCCAGCAGTCCACCGGGGGGGAGCAGGGCAGATACGCAGTATTTT.

The genes are TRBV5-1 and TRBJ1-1; D is possibly TRBD1 (5 bases). The CDR3 is 16 amino acids. CDR1 is SGHRS, CDR2 YFSETQ, per germline. V gave up 4 bases and J gave up 1 base, with 17 bases separating them. This CDR3 is CASSITGEGWNTEAFF. CDR3 DNA: TGCGCCAGCAGCATCACGGGAGAGGGGTGGAACACTGAAGCTTTCTTT.

This clonotype occurred a few times. The chain joins TRBV6-1 to TRBJ1-2; no firm D call. The CDR3 extends over 13 amino acids. Germline CDR1 MNHNS, CDR2 SASEGT. The germline V and J ends were trimmed by 9 bases and 6 bases, with 17 bases remaining between them. The CDR3, as DNA: TGTGCCAGTCTCCGTAAATTAACCGATGGCTACACCTTC. This translates into CASLRKLTDGYTF.

J is TRBJ2-1 and V is TRBV7-8, with TRBD2 matching 8 bases. The ends lost 3 bases at V and 7 bases at J; junction bases unmatched: 8. From germline, CDR1 is SGHVS and CDR2 FQNEAQ. The CDR3 consists of 15 residues. CDR3 bases: TGTGCCAGCAGCTTGAGCGGGAGCCGGACGAATGAGCAGTTCTTC. Translated: CASSLSGSRTNEQFF.

The chain is built from TRBV12-3 or TRBV12-4 and TRBJ2-1; D is unresolved. Trimming removed 3 bases from V and 11 bases from J, with 23 bases in between. This CDR3 is 16 amino acids long. Written as DNA, the CDR3 is TGTGCCAGCAGTTTTCCCCTATCGGCCGCCGCTGACAAGCAGTTCTTC. Protein: CASSFPLSAAADKQFF.

This sequence joins TRBV6-6 and TRBJ1-5, with D unclear. Germline V gene data show CDR1 as MNHNY and CDR2 as SVGAGI (reference sequence). The CDR3 is 14 amino acids. V lost 6 bases and J 0 bases, leaving 9 bases between the germline ends. CDR3 in DNA: TGTGCCAGCAGCCCCGCACGTAGCAATCAGCCCCAGCATTTT. Its protein is CASSPARSNQPQHF.